This T cell receptor (beta chain) derives from a study of cytomegalovirus exposure and HLA in healthy donors. 60 Vbeta and 13 Jbeta primers were used in PCR. Sequencing used immunoSEQ multiplex PCR; TCRdb keeps in-frame clones, though not all of them. The profile shows about 170,000 clones, under 80% of them singletons. CDR1 is GTSNPN, CDR2 SVGIG, per germline (reference sequence). This CDR3 is built from 13 residues. With V trimmed by 0 bases and J by 7 bases, 6 bases remained unmatched. This chain links TRBV30 with TRBJ2-7; TRBD2 agrees at 7 bases. The sequencing input was PBMCs. The sequence came from a man aged 40-49 years in good health and CMV-seronegative. The CDR3 bases are TGTGCCTGGAGTGTATTAATGGGGGGGGAGCAGTACTTC. Residues: CAWSVLMGGEQYF. Combining the CDR3 with reference TRBV30 and TRBJ2-7 gives the whole variable domain SQTIHQWPATLVQPVGSPLSLECTVEGTSNPNLYWYRQAAGRGLQLLFYSVGIGQISSEVPQNLSASRPQDRQFILSSKKLLLSDSGFYLCAWSVLMGGEQYFGPGTRLTVT.